Given below is one T cell receptor (beta chain) in context. TCRdb re-called the 5' RACE reads, yielding one record per CDR3 amino acid sequence without DNA. This table holds about 300,000 distinct CDR3 sequences. The CDR3 sequence is 15 residues long. Per germline, CDR1 SGHTA and CDR2 FQGNSA. This sample stems from a study of monozygotic twins with inflammatory bowel disease. Material: blood. The chain links TRBV7-2 to TRBJ2-7. The clonotype originates from a human donor with ulcerative colitis or Crohn's disease, or a healthy co-twin of an affected twin (not recorded which). The CDR3 loop reads CASSLDQFGRREQYF.